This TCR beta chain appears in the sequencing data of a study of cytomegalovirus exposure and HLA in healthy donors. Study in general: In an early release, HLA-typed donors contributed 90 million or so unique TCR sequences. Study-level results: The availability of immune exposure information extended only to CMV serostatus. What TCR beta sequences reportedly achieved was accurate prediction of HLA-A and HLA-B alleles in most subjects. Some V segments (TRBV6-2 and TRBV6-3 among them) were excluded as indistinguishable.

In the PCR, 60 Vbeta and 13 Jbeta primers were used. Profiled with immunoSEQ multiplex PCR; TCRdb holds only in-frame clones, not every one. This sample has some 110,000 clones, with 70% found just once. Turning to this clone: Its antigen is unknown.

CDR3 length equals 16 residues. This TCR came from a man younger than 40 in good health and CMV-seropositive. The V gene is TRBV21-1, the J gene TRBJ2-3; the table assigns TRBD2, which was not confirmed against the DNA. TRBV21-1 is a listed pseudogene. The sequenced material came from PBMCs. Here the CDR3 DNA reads TGTGCCAGCAGTTCACCGGGACTAGCGGCCACAGATACGCAGTATTTT. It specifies CASSSPGLAATDTQYF.